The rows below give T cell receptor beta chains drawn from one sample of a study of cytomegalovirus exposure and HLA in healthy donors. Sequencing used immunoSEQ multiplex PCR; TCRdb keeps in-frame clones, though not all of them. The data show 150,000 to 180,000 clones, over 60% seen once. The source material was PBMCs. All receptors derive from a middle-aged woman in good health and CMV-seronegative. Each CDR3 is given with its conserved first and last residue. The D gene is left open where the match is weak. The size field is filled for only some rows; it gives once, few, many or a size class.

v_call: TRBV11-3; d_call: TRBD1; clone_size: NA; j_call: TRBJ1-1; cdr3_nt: TGTGCCAGCAGCTACGAGGGGACAGGGAACACTGAAGCTTTCTTT; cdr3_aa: CASSYEGTGNTEAFF
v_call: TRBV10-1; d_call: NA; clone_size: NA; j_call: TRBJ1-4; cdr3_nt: TGCGCCAGCAGTGAGACCGGGACTTCAGCAACTAATGAAAAACTGTTTTTT; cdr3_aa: CASSETGTSATNEKLFF
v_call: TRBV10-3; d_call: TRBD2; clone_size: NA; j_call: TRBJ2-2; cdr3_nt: TGTGCCATCAGTCGGTTAGCGGGACCGGAAGGCGGGGAGCTGTTTTTT; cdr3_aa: CAISRLAGPEGGELFF
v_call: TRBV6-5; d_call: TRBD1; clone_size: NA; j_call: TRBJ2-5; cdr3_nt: TGTGCCAGCAGATATGGGACAGACGAGACCCAGTACTTC; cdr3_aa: CASRYGTDETQYF
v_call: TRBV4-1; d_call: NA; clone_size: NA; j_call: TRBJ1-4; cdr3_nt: TGCGCCAGCAGCCAAGTCTCCGACCGAGAGGGTGAAAAACTGTTTTTT; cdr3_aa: CASSQVSDREGEKLFF
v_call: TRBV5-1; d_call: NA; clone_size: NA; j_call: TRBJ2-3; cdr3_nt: TGCGCCAGCAGCCGCTGGGCAGGCGTCACAGATACGCAGTATTTT; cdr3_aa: CASSRWAGVTDTQYF
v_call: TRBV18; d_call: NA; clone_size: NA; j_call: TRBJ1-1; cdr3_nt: TGTGCCAGCTCACCGACAGTTGTTCAGGGGCCGCGTGCCTTGGAAGCTTTCTTT; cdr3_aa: CASSPTVVQGPRALEAFF
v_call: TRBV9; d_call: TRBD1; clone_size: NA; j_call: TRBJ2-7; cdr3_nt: TGTGCCAGCAGCGTAGGGACAGGGGCTTCCTACGAGCAGTACTTC; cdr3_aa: CASSVGTGASYEQYF
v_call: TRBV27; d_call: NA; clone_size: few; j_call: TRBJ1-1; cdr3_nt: TGTGCCAGCAGTTTAGGTAACAGGGCTGAAGCTTTCTTT; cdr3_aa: CASSLGNRAEAFF
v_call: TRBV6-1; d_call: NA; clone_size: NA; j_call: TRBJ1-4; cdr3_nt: TGTGCCAGCAGTGAAGCCAGGGAGGGTGAAAAACTGTTTTTT; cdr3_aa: CASSEAREGEKLFF
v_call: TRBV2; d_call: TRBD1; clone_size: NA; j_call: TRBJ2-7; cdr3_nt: TGTGCCAGCAGTGTGGGCAGGGGGATCTACGAGCAGTACTTC; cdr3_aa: CASSVGRGIYEQYF
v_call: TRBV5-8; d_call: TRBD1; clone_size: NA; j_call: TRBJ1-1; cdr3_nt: TGTGCCAGCATCCCCGGACAGGGCCCCGCCGAAGCTTTCTTT; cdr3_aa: CASIPGQGPAEAFF
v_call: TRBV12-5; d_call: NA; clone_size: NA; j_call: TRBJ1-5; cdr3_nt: TGTGCTAGTGGTTTGGTAGAAGGAGGGCTCCTAGTGGATCAGCCCCAGCATTTT; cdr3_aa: CASGLVEGGLLVDQPQHF
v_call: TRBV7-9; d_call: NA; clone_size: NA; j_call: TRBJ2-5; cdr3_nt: TGTGCCAGCACGAGCGGAGGGGCCCAAGAGACCCAGTACTTC; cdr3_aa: CASTSGGAQETQYF
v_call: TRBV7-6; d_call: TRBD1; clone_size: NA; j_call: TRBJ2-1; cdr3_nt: TGTGCCAGCAGCCCGTACAGGGGAAATGAGCAGTTCTTC; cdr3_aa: CASSPYRGNEQFF
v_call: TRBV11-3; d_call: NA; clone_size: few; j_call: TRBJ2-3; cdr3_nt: TGTGCCAGCAGCTTCGGACAACCAAGCACAGATACGCAGTATTTT; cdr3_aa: CASSFGQPSTDTQYF
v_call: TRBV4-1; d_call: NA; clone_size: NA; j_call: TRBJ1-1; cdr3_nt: TGCGCCAGCAGCCAAGAAGGGGTAGGGAACACTGAAGCTTTCTTT; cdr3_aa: CASSQEGVGNTEAFF
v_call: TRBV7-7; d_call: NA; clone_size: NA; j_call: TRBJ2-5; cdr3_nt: TGTGCTAGCAGCGGAATCGGCAGGGAAGAGACCCAGTACTTC; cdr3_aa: CASSGIGREETQYF
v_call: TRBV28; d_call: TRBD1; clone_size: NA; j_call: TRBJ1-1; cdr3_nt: TGTGCCAGCAGTCTACAGGGGGCTGAACAAGCTTTCTTT; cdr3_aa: CASSLQGAEQAFF
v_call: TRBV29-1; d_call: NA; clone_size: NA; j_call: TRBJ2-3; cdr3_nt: TGCAGCGTTGAAGATGGTGACAGGAACACAGATACGCAGTATTTT; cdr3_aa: CSVEDGDRNTDTQYF
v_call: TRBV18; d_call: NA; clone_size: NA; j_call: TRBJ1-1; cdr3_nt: TGTGCCAGCTCGGGGGGAGGAGGCGAAGCTTTCTTT; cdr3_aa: CASSGGGGEAFF
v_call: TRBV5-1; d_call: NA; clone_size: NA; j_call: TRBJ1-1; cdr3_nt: TGCGCCAGCAGCACGGAGGGGCCGGTGTATGCTTTCTTT; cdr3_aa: CASSTEGPVYAFF
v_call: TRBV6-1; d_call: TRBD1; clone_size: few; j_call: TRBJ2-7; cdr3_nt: TGTGCCAGCAGGAATACAGGGGGTTACGAGCAGTACTTC; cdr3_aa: CASRNTGGYEQYF
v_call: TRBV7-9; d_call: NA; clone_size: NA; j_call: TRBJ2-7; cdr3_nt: TGTGCCAGCAGCCCGAGAGATTACGAGCAGTACTTC; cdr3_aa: CASSPRDYEQYF
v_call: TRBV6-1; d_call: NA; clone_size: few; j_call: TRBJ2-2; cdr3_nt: TGTGCCAGCAGTGAACTGCCCTCCGGGGGAGTGAACACCGGGGAGCTGTTTTTT; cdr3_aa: CASSELPSGGVNTGELFF
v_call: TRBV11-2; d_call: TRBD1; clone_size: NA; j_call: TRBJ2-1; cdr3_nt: TGTGCCAGCAGCACCTACAGGGGGAATTCCTACAATGAGCAGTTCTTC; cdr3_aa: CASSTYRGNSYNEQFF
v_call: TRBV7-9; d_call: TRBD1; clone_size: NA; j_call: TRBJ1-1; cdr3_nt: TGTGCCAGCAGCTTTCCTGGACAGGCCTACACTGAAGCTTTCTTT; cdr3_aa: CASSFPGQAYTEAFF
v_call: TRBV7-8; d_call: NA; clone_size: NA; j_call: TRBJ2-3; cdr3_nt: TGTGCCAGCAGCTTCCCTAGTGGTGGTTGGCCAGATACGCAGTATTTT; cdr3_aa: CASSFPSGGWPDTQYF
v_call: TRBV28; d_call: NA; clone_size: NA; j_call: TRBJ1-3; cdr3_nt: TGTGCCAGCAGTTTTATCGACAGATTCTCTGGAAACACCATATATTTT; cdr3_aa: CASSFIDRFSGNTIYF
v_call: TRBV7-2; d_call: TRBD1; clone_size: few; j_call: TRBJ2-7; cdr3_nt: TGTGCCAGCAGCGCGTCCGGGACAGGGCTCTACGAGCAGTACTTC; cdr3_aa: CASSASGTGLYEQYF
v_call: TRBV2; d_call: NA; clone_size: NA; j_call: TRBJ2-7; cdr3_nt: TGTGCCAGCAGAGGCCAGGGGCCCCGGGAGCAGTACTTC; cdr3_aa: CASRGQGPREQYF
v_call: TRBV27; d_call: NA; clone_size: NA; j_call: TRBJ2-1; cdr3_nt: TGTGCCAGCCACATCGGCGGGCCGGACAATGAGCAGTTCTTC; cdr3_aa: CASHIGGPDNEQFF
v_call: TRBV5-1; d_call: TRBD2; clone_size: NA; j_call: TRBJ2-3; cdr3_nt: TGCGCCAGCAGCTTAGTCGGTAGCGGGAGGGCCGGGGGAGATACGCAGTATTTT; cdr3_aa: CASSLVGSGRAGGDTQYF
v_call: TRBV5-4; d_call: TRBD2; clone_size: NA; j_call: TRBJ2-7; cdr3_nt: TGTGCCAGCAGCTTGCGGGGGGACCTTTACGAGCAGTACTTC; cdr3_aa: CASSLRGDLYEQYF
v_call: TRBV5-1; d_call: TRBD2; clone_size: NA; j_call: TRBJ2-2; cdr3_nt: TGCGCCACCCGGGAGGGACCGAACACCGGGGAGCTGTTTTTT; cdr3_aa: CATREGPNTGELFF
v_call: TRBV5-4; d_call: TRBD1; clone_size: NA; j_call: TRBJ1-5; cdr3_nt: TGTGCCAGCAGCTTGACCGGGACAGGGGGCCCCCAGCCCCAGCATTTT; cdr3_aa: CASSLTGTGGPQPQHF
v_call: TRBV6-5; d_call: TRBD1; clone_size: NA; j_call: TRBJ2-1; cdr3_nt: TGTGCCAGCAGTCCGGGACAGGGGACCTACAATGAGCAGTTCTTC; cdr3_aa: CASSPGQGTYNEQFF
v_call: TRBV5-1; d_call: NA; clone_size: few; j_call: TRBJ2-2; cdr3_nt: TGCGCCAGCAGCGCCGGTGACGGGAGAGCGGGCACCGGGGAGCTGTTTTTT; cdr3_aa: CASSAGDGRAGTGELFF
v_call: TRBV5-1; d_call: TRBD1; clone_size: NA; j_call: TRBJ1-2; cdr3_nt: TGCGCCAGCAGCCTAGACAGGGAAGACTATGGCTACACCTTC; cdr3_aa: CASSLDREDYGYTF
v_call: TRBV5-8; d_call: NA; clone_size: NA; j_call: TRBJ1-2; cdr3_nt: TGTGCCAGCTCGGATACAGGCTATGGCTACACCTTC; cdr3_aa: CASSDTGYGYTF
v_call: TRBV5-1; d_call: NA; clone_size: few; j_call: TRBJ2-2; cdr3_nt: TGCGCCAGCAGCTTGGACAGGGCCACCGGGGAGCTGTTTTTT; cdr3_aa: CASSLDRATGELFF
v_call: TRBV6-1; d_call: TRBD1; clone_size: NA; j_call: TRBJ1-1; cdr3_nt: TGTGCCAGCAGTGAGGCCCGACAGGGGGGAACTGAAGCTTTCTTT; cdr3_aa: CASSEARQGGTEAFF
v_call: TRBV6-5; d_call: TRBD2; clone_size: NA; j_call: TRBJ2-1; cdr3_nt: TGTGCCAGCAGTTGGAGCGGGAGGCATTACAATGAGCAGTTCTTC; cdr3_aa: CASSWSGRHYNEQFF
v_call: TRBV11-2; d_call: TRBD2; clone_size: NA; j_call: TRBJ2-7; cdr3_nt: TGTGCCAGCAGCTTGAGGAGCGGGGACCATTGGGAGCAGTACTTC; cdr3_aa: CASSLRSGDHWEQYF
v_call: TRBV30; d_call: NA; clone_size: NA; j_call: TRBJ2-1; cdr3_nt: TGTGCCTGGAGTGAACTAGACGGGCTTAGTGAGCAGTTCTTC; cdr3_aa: CAWSELDGLSEQFF
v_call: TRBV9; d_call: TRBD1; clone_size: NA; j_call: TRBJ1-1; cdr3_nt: TGTGCCAGCAGCGGGAGACAGGGAGTGAACACTGAAGCTTTCTTT; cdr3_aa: CASSGRQGVNTEAFF
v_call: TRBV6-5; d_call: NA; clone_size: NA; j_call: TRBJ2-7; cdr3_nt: TGTGCCAGCAGTGGAGGCGGGACTCCTCTCTACGAGCAGTACTTC; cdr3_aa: CASSGGGTPLYEQYF
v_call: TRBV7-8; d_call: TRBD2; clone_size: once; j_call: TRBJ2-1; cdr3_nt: TGTGCCAGCAGCCCACCCCCAACCAGCGGGGGGCCCCTAGGTGAGCAGTTCTTC; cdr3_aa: CASSPPPTSGGPLGEQFF
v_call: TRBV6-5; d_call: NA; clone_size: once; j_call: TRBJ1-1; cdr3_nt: TGTGCCAGCAGTTACGGATGGACAGTTAAGAACACTGAAGCTTTCTTT; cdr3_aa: CASSYGWTVKNTEAFF
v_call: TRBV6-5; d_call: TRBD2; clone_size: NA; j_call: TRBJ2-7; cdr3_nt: TGTGCCAGCAGTTACTCGGGACTAGCGGGGGGCGAGCAGTACTTC; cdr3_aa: CASSYSGLAGGEQYF
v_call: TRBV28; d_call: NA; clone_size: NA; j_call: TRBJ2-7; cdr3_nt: TGTGCCAGCAGTTTCCCTGCGGCGACCTACGAGCAGTACTTC; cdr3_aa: CASSFPAATYEQYF
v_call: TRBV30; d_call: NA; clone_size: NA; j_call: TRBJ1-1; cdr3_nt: TGTGCCTGGCACCGGGACACTAACACTGAAGCTTTCTTT; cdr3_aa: CAWHRDTNTEAFF
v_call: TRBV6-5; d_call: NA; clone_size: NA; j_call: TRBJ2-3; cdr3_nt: TGTGCCAGCAGTTACTCGGGAGCTAGCACAGATACGCAGTATTTT; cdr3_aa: CASSYSGASTDTQYF
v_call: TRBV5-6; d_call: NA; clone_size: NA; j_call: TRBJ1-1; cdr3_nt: TGTGCCAGCAGCTTGGCCGCAGGCGAAGCTTTCTTT; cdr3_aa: CASSLAAGEAFF
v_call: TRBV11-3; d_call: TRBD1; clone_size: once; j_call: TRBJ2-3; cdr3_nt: TGTGCCAGCAGCTTGGGACAGGGATTTGCTGACACAGATACGCAGTATTTT; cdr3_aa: CASSLGQGFADTDTQYF